Here is one T cell receptor (beta chain) with its context. Patients included in sequencing had previously demonstrated CD8+CD57+ cell expansion by flow cytometry. This sample stems from a study of CD8+CD57+ T cells in acquired aplastic anemia. Trimming stripped 5 bases from V and 1 base from J, with 18 bases between. CDR3 length: 16 residues. Germline CDR1 is SGHKS and CDR2 is YYEKEE (reference sequence). TCR beta VDJ and CDR3 profiles were obtained from a genomic DNA template. TCRdb called the reads again in MiXCR, with one record for every CDR3 protein. The table records under 250,000 distinct CDR3 sequences, more than 40% of them present only once.

This sequence originates from a human donor with aplastic anemia. This rearrangement joins TRBV5-5 to TRBJ1-1, with D possibly matching TRBD1 (5 bases). The sequenced sample consisted of sorted CD4+, CD8+, or CD8+CD57+ T cells (not recorded which) from PBMCs. The CDR3 sequence: CASSGSRQRKNTEAFF. CDR3 bases: TGTGCCAGCAGTGGATCTCGACAGAGGAAGAACACTGAAGCTTTCTTT.